This T cell receptor beta chain was recovered during a study of T-cell memory formation after mild COVID-19. CDR1 is SGHVS and CDR2 is FNYEAQ in the germline V gene. This CDR3 contains 13 residues. Germline trimming cut 1 base from V and 4 bases from J; bases unmatched to any gene: 0. A few counts support this clonotype. 5'RACE primed from the constant segment yielded TCR alpha and TCR beta cDNA libraries bearing sample barcodes and UMIs. TCRdb redid the calling of the 5' RACE reads with MiXCR, one entry per CDR3 protein. The repertoire has roughly 200,000 distinct CDR3 sequences, 16% of them found once; the top ten carry roughly 2.1%.

This TCR came from an adult woman who had mild COVID-19 (a few samples of this study predate the infection). Cell type and time point are not known. J is TRBJ1-2 and V is TRBV7-6; TRBD1 agrees at 7 bases. Sequenced: PBMCs or a T cell subset sorted from them (not recorded which). This CDR3 is CASSLEGAYGYTF. The CDR3 nucleotides read TGTGCCAGCAGCTTAGAGGGGGCCTATGGCTACACCTTC.